Listed below are T cell receptor beta chains from one sample, sequenced in a study of T-cell reconstitution after alpha-beta-depleted transplantation in children. Each CDR3 protein is one row after TCRdb ran MiXCR on the PCR reads. The sample contains some 110,000 distinct CDR3 sequences, approximately 10% of which appear only once. Specimen: PBMCs, collected before TCRalphabeta/CD19-depleted stem cell transplant. The receptors come from a boy aged 2 to 10 with acute lymphoblastic leukemia, due to receive a stem cell transplant. Both conserved end residues are part of each CDR3. The D gene is left open where the match is weak. Clone size is stated in some rows and not others, as once, few, many or a class when expanded.

j_call,v_call,d_call,clone_size,cdr3_aa,cdr3_nt
TRBJ2-1,TRBV5-1,TRBD2,many,CASSLTSGTPNEQFF,TGCGCCAGCAGCTTGACTAGCGGGACCCCCAATGAGCAGTTCTTC
TRBJ1-4,TRBV28,.,.,CASSNQGITNEKLFF,TGTGCCAGCAGTAACCAGGGGATAACTAATGAAAAACTGTTTTTT
TRBJ2-5,TRBV5-1,.,.,CASSLLTSQETQYF,TGCGCCAGCAGCTTGCTAACTTCTCAAGAGACCCAGTACTTC
TRBJ2-7,TRBV28,.,.,CASRRGRNPSYEQYF,TGTGCCAGCCGACGGGGCAGGAACCCCTCCTACGAGCAGTACTTC
TRBJ1-1,TRBV2,.,.,CASRGRERAEAFF,TGTGCCAGCAGAGGGAGGGAAAGGGCTGAAGCTTTCTTT
TRBJ2-7,TRBV6-6,.,.,CASNKGSYEQYF,TGTGCCAGCAATAAGGGAAGTTACGAGCAGTACTTC
TRBJ2-7,TRBV3-1,.,.,CASSQAQALGFYEQYF,TGTGCCAGCAGCCAAGCCCAAGCCCTCGGCTTTTACGAGCAGTACTTC
TRBJ2-1,TRBV20-1,TRBD2,.,CSARKAGDEQFF,TGCAGTGCTAGAAAGGCGGGGGATGAGCAGTTCTTC
TRBJ2-5,TRBV12-3/TRBV12-4,TRBD2,few,CASSLEAGLETQYF,TGTGCCAGCAGTTTAGAAGCGGGACTAGAGACCCAGTACTTC
TRBJ2-7,TRBV5-6,.,few,CASRVVGSSYEQYF,TGTGCCAGCAGAGTGGTCGGCAGCTCCTACGAGCAGTACTTC
TRBJ2-3,TRBV5-6,.,many,CASRAITDTQYF,TGTGCCAGCAGGGCCATCACAGATACGCAGTATTTT
TRBJ2-1,TRBV6-2/TRBV6-3,TRBD2,few,CASRTAGGAYNEQFF,TGTGCCAGCAGGACTGCGGGAGGAGCGTACAATGAGCAGTTCTTC
TRBJ1-1,TRBV5-1,.,.,CASSLAGRVGDTEAFF,TGCGCCAGCAGCTTGGCGGGTAGGGTGGGGGACACTGAAGCTTTCTTT
TRBJ2-3,TRBV4-1,.,few,CASRFQGGADTQYF,TGCGCCAGCCGGTTTCAGGGGGGGGCAGATACGCAGTATTTT
TRBJ2-5,TRBV29-1,.,.,CSVLNGGETQYF,TGCAGCGTTCTGAACGGTGGAGAGACCCAGTACTTC
TRBJ2-3,TRBV4-1,TRBD2,many,CASSQPGLAGPNLKDTDTQYF,TGCGCCAGCAGCCAGCCCGGACTAGCGGGACCCAACCTAAAGGACACAGATACGCAGTATTTT
TRBJ1-1,TRBV11-2,.,few,CASSFDPTGRRRNTEAFF,TGTGCCAGCAGCTTTGACCCAACAGGGAGGAGGAGGAACACTGAAGCTTTCTTT
TRBJ1-5,TRBV5-6,.,few,CASTKRGTNQPQHF,TGTGCCAGCACCAAACGGGGGACCAATCAGCCCCAGCATTTT
TRBJ1-4,TRBV28,.,.,CASSLPTGGNEKLFF,TGTGCCAGCAGTTTACCCACCGGAGGTAATGAAAAACTGTTTTTT
TRBJ2-7,TRBV20-1,.,few,CSARRAGPAYEQYF,TGCAGTGCTAGACGGGCGGGACCAGCCTACGAGCAGTACTTC
TRBJ1-2,TRBV20-1,TRBD1,.,CSAQMTGNYGYTF,TGCAGTGCCCAAATGACAGGGAACTATGGCTACACCTTC
TRBJ2-2,TRBV3-1,TRBD1,few,CASSQQGAHTGELFF,TGTGCCAGCAGCCAACAGGGGGCGCACACCGGGGAGCTGTTTTTT
TRBJ2-1,TRBV20-1,TRBD2,few,CSARDHGAGAWNEQFF,TGCAGTGCTAGAGATCATGGAGCGGGAGCATGGAATGAGCAGTTCTTC
TRBJ1-5,TRBV5-5,TRBD1,many,CASSSTGGNQPQHF,TGTGCCAGCAGCTCGACAGGGGGCAATCAGCCCCAGCATTTT
TRBJ2-7,TRBV6-5,TRBD2,many,CASRQREGYEQYF,TGTGCCAGCAGACAGCGGGAAGGGTACGAGCAGTACTTC
TRBJ1-1,TRBV12-3/TRBV12-4,.,many,CASSPRQTNTEAFF,TGTGCCAGCAGTCCACGACAGACGAACACTGAAGCTTTCTTT
TRBJ2-7,TRBV6-5,TRBD2,many,CATSIAGGPIYEQYF,TGTGCCACCTCAATAGCGGGAGGGCCGATCTACGAGCAGTACTTC
TRBJ2-1,TRBV28,TRBD2,.,CASRFTSDHYNEQFF,TGTGCCAGCAGATTCACTAGCGACCACTACAATGAGCAGTTCTTC
TRBJ1-4,TRBV5-1,TRBD1,many,CASSLTDRVNEKLFF,TGCGCCAGCAGCTTGACGGACAGGGTCAATGAAAAACTGTTTTTT
TRBJ2-1,TRBV12-3/TRBV12-4,.,many,CASSFPRDSNEQFF,TGTGCCAGCAGTTTCCCAAGAGATTCCAATGAGCAGTTCTTC
TRBJ2-3,TRBV11-2,.,many,CASNSGWQDLDTQYF,TGTGCCAGCAACTCGGGGTGGCAGGACTTAGATACGCAGTATTTT
TRBJ2-7,TRBV12-3/TRBV12-4,TRBD2,many,CASSFAGGVEQYF,TGTGCCAGCAGTTTTGCGGGAGGGGTCGAGCAGTACTTC
TRBJ1-4,TRBV12-3/TRBV12-4,.,.,CASSRDTGTGEKLFF,TGTGCCAGCAGTCGCGACACAGGGACGGGTGAAAAACTGTTTTTT
TRBJ2-1,TRBV12-3/TRBV12-4,TRBD2,.,CASSLAGRYGEQFF,TGTGCCAGCAGTTTAGCCGGGAGGTATGGAGAGCAGTTCTTC
TRBJ1-1,TRBV29-1,TRBD1,.,CSVMTGPDTEAFF,TGCAGCGTGATGACAGGGCCCGACACTGAAGCTTTCTTT
TRBJ2-7,TRBV6-2/TRBV6-3,.,many,CASSYSYSSYEQYF,TGTGCCAGCAGTTACTCGTACAGCTCCTACGAGCAGTACTTC
TRBJ1-2,TRBV19,.,.,CASSIVGTENYGYTF,TGTGCCAGTAGTATAGTAGGGACGGAGAACTATGGCTACACCTTC
TRBJ2-5,TRBV20-1,.,.,CSAARETQYF,TGCAGTGCTGCGAGAGAGACCCAGTACTTC
TRBJ2-5,TRBV12-3/TRBV12-4,TRBD2,many,CASSSRLAWETQYF,TGTGCCAGCAGTTCAAGACTAGCATGGGAGACCCAGTACTTC
TRBJ2-3,TRBV12-3/TRBV12-4,.,many,CASSFWSGGASTDTQYF,TGTGCCAGCAGTTTCTGGTCGGGCGGGGCTAGCACAGATACGCAGTATTTT
TRBJ2-1,TRBV5-1,.,.,CASSLTNVRRDEQFF,TGCGCCAGCAGCTTGACTAATGTACGGCGGGATGAGCAGTTCTTC
TRBJ2-5,TRBV20-1,.,.,CSARNAPQETQYF,TGCAGTGCTAGAAATGCCCCCCAAGAGACCCAGTACTTC
TRBJ1-1,TRBV12-3/TRBV12-4,.,.,CASSRSPGDTEAFF,TGTGCCAGCAGTCGTTCCCCAGGGGACACTGAAGCTTTCTTT
TRBJ1-2,TRBV12-3/TRBV12-4,TRBD1,many,CASSRQGDGYTF,TGTGCCAGCAGCAGACAGGGCGATGGCTACACCTTC